This entry is about one T cell receptor beta chain. This record belongs to a study of T cell responses to AZD1222 COVID-19 vaccine. The CDR3 totals 15 residues. J lost 1 base, V lost 4 bases, and 4 bases had no gene match. Germline values: CDR1 SGHRS, CDR2 YFSETQ. Here immunoSEQ multiplex PCR was the method, and the copy in TCRdb shows in-frame clones only, minus some. The repertoire holds about 150,000 clones, with about 88% as singletons. This clonotype originated in an adult in good health. The chain carries TRBV5-1 and TRBJ2-1; TRBD1 agrees at 8 bases. This material consisted of peripheral blood, taken on day 0 of AZD1222 vaccination. CDR3 coding DNA: TGCGCCAGCAGCCCTGGACAGGGTTCCTACAATGAGCAGTTCTTC. Its translation is CASSPGQGSYNEQFF.